This T cell receptor (beta chain) originates from a study of T cell changes during pregnancy in multiple sclerosis. Only in-frame clones appear in the TCRdb table, and some are missing; sequencing was by immunoSEQ multiplex PCR. The sample records 15,000 to 20,000 clones, roughly 88% being singletons. Trimming took 3 bases from V and 0 from J; bases not matched to a gene: 5. CDR3 length: 16 residues. Germline CDR1 KGHSH, CDR2 LQKENI. The receptor was isolated from a female donor in good health, enrolled as a control in a pregnancy study. This material consisted of CD8+ T cells from peripheral blood mononuclear cells, taken after pregnancy. The chain uses TRBV18 and TRBJ2-1; 7 bases agree with TRBD1. The CDR3 DNA follows: TGTGCCAGCTCACCGAGACAGGGATACTCCTACAATGAGCAGTTCTTC. It encodes CASSPRQGYSYNEQFF.